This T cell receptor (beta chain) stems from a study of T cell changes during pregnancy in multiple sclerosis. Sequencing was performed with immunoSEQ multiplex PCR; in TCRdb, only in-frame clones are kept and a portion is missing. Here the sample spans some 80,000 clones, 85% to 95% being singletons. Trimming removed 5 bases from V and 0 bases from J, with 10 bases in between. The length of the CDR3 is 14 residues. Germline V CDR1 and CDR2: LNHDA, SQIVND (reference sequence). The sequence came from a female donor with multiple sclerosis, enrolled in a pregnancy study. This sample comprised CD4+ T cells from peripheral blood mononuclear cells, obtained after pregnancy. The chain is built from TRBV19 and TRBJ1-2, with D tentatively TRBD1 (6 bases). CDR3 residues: CASSLGQTNYGYTF. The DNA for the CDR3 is TGTGCCAGTAGTCTCGGACAGACTAACTATGGCTACACCTTC. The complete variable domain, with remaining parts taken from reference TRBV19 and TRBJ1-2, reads DGGITQSPKYLFRKEGQNVTLSCEQNLNHDAMYWYRQDPGQGLRLIYYSQIVNDFQKGDIAEGYSVSREKKESFPLTVTSAQKNPTAFYLCASSLGQTNYGYTFGSGTRLTVV.